This section outlines one TCR beta chain sequence together with its context. Its target is not known. These data belong to a study of T cell responses to AZD1222 COVID-19 vaccine. The CDR3 runs to 11 residues. Germline CDR1 LNHDA, CDR2 SQIVND (reference sequence). Study conclusions and caveats: Across the whole spike, CD4 TCRs peaked at regions 160-218 and 743-854. White British ancestry dominated among donors, who included more females, and clonal diversity was possibly underestimated.

Some clones are missing from TCRdb's copy, which holds only in-frame ones; the method was immunoSEQ multiplex PCR. This table holds tens of thousands of clones, around 80% found once. The V gene is TRBV19, the J gene TRBJ1-2; D uncertain. This TCR derives from an adult in good health. This specimen consisted of peripheral blood, obtained on day 0 of AZD1222 vaccination. CDR3 DNA: TGTGCGGCGGGCGTGTGGTATGGCTACACCTTC. Translation: CAAGVWYGYTF.